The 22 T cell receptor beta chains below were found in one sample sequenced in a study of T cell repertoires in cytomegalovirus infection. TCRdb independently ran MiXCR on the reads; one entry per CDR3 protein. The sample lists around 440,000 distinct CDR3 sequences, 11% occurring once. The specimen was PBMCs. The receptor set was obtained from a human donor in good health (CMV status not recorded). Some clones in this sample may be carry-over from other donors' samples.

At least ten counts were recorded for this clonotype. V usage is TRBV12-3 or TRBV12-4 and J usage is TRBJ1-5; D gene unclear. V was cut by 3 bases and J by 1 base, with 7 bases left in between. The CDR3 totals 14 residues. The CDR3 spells CASSLTESNQPQHF. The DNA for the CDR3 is TGTGCCAGCAGTTTGACCGAGAGCAATCAGCCCCAGCATTTT.

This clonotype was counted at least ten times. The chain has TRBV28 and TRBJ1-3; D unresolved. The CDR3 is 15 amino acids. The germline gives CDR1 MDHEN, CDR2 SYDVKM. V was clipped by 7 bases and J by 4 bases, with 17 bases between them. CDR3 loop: CASTPGVVKGNTIYF. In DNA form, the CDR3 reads TGTGCCAGCACCCCTGGTGTGGTCAAAGGAAACACCATATATTTT.

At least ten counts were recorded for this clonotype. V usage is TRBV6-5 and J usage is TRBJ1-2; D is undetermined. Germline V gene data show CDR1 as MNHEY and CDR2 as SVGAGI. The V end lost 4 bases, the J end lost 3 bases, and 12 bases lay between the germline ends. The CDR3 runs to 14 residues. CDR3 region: CASSFDPRDYGYTF. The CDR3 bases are TGTGCCAGCAGTTTCGACCCTCGCGACTATGGCTACACCTTC.

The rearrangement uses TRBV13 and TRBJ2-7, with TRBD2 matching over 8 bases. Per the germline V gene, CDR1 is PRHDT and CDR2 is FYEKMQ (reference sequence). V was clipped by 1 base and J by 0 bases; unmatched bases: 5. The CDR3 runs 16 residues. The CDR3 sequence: CASSLAGGGRSYEQYF. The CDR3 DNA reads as TGTGCCAGCAGCTTAGCCGGGGGGGGGCGCTCCTACGAGCAGTACTTC.

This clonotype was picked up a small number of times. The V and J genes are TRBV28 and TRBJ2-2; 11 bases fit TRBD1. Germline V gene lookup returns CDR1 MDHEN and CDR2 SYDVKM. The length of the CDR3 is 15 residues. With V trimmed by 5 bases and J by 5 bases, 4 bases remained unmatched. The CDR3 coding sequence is TGTGCCAGCAGTGGGGGACAGGGGGGGACCGGGGAGCTGTTTTTT. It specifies CASSGGQGGTGELFF. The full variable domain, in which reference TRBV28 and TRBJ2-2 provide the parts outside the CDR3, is DVKVTQSSRYLVKRTGEKVFLECVQDMDHENMFWYRQDPGLGLRLIYFSYDVKMKEKGDIPEGYSVSREKKERFSLILESASTNQTSMYLCASSGGQGGTGELFFGEGSRLTVL.

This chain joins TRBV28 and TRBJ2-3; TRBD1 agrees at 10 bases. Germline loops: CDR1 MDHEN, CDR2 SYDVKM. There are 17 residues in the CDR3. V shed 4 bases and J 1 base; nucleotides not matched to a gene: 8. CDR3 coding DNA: TGTGCCAGCAGTTACCTCGGGACAGGGGTAGGCACAGATACGCAGTATTTT. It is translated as CASSYLGTGVGTDTQYF.

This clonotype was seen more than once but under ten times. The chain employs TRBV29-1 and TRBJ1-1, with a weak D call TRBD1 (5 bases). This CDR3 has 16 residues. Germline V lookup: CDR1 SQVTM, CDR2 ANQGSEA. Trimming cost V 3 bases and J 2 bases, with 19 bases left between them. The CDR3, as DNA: TGCAGCGTTGACGGGGCAGGGCGAAGTGGTAACACTGAAGCTTTCTTT. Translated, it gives CSVDGAGRSGNTEAFF.

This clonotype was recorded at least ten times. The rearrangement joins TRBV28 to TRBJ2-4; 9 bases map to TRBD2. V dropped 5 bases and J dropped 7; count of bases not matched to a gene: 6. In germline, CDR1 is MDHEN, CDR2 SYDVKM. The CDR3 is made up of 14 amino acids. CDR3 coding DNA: TGTGCCAGCAGTCGTAGCGGGAGCGGTAACATTCAGTACTTC. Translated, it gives CASSRSGSGNIQYF.

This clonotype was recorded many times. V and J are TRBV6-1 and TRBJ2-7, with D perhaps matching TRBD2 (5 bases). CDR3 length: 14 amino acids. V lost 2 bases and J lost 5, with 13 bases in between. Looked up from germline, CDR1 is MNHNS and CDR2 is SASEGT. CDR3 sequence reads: CASSERGGSDEQYF. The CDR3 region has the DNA TGTGCCAGCAGTGAACGGGGTGGGTCCGACGAGCAGTACTTC.

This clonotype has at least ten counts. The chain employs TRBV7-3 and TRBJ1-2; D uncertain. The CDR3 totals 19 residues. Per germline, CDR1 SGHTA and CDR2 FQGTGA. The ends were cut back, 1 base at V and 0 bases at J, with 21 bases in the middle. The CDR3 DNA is TGTGCCAGCAGCTTAAGGGCACCCATCGACGGAGGATCTAACTATGGCTACACCTTC. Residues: CASSLRAPIDGGSNYGYTF.

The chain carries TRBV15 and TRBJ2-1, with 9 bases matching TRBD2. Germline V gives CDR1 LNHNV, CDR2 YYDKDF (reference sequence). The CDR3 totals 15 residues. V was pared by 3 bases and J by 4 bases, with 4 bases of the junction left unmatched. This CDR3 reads CATSSTLAGYNEQFF. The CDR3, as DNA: TGTGCCACCAGCAGCACCCTAGCGGGGTACAATGAGCAGTTCTTC. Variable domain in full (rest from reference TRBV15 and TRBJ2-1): DAMVIQNPRYQVTQFGKPVTLSCSQTLNHNVMYWYQQKSSQAPKLLFHYYDKDFNNEADTPDNFQSRRPNTSFCFLDIRSPGLGDTAMYLCATSSTLAGYNEQFFGPGTRLTVL.

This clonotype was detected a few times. For the CDR3, the DNA is TGCAGCGTTGCTCCTAGGCCCGGGGGGAACACTGAAGCTTTCTTT. It is translated as CSVAPRPGGNTEAFF. V usage is TRBV29-1 and J usage is TRBJ1-1, with D possibly TRBD1 on 5 matching bases. The V gene lost 4 bases and the J gene lost 1 base, with 16 bases spanning the gap. Germline loops: CDR1 SQVTM, CDR2 ANQGSEA. This CDR3 has 15 residues.

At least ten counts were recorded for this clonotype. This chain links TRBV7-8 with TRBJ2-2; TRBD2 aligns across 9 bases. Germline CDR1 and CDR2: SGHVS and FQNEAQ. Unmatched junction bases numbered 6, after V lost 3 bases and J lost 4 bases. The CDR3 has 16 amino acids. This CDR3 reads CASSFLRGLATGELFF. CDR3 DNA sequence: TGTGCCAGCAGCTTCTTGCGGGGACTAGCCACCGGGGAGCTGTTTTTT.

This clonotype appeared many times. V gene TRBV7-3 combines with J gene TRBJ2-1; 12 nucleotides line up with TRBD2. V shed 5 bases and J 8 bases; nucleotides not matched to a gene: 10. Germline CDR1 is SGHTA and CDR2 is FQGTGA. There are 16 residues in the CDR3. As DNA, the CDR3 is TGTGCCAGCAGCCAAACTCTAGCGGGAGGGGAGGATGAGCAGTTCTTC. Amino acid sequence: CASSQTLAGGEDEQFF.

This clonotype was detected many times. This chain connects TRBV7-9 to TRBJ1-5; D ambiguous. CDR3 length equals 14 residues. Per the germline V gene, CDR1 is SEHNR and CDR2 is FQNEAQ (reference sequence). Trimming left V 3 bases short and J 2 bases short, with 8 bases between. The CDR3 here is CASSLKGGNQPQHF. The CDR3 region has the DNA TGTGCCAGCAGCTTGAAGGGTGGCAATCAGCCCCAGCATTTT.

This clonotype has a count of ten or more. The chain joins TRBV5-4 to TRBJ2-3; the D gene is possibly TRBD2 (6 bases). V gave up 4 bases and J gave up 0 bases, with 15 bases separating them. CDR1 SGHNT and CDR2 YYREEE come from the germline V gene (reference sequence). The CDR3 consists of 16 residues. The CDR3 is CASSADSGASTDTQYF. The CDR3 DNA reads TGTGCCAGCAGCGCCGATAGCGGAGCTAGCACAGATACGCAGTATTTT.

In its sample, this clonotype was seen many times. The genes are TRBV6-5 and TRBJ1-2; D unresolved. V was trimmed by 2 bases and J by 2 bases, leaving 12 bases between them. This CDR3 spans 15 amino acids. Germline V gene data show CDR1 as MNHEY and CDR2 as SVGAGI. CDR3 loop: CASSYGRTVNYGYTF. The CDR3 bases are TGTGCCAGCAGTTACGGCAGGACGGTCAACTATGGCTACACCTTC.

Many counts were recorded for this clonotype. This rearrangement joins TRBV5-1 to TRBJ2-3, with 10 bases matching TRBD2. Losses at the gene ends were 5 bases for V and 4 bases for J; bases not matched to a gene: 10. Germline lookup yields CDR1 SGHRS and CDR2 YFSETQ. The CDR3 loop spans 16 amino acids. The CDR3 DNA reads TGCGCCAGCAGACTGGAGGGTAGCGGGGGGTCAGATACGCAGTATTTT. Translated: CASRLEGSGGSDTQYF.

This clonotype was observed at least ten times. The CDR3 loop reads CSATGTGGEEPQHF. CDR3 DNA: TGCAGTGCTACAGGAACAGGGGGCGAGGAGCCCCAGCATTTT. This chain joins TRBV20-1 and TRBJ1-5; 9 bases are a match to TRBD1. This CDR3 contains 14 residues. Germline CDR1 reads DFQATT; CDR2 reads SNEGSKA (reference sequence). Trimming took 4 bases from V and 8 from J; bases not matched to a gene: 9.

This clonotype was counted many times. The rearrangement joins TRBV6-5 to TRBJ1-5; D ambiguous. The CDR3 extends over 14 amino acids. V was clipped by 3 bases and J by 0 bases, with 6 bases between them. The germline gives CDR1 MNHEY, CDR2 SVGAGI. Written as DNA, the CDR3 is TGTGCCAGCAGTTATTCATATAGCAATCAGCCCCAGCATTTT. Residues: CASSYSYSNQPQHF.

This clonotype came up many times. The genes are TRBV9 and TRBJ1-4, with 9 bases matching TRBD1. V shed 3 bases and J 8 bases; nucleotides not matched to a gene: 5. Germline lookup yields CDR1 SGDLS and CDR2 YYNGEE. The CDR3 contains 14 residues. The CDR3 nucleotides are TGTGCCAGCAGCGGGGGGACAGGGCGCGAAAAACTGTTTTTT. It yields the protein CASSGGTGREKLFF. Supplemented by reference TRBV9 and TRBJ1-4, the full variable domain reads DSGVTQTPKHLITATGQRVTLRCSPRSGDLSVYWYQQSLDQGLQFLIQYYNGEERAKGNILERFSAQQFPDLHSELNLSSLELGDSALYFCASSGGTGREKLFFGSGTQLSVL.

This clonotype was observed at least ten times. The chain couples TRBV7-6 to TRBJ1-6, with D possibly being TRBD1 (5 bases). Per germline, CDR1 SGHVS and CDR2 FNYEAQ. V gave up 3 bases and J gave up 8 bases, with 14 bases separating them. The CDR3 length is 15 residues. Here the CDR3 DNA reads TGTGCCAGCAGCTTGGGGTCAGGGCTGGATTCACCCCTCCACTTT. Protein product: CASSLGSGLDSPLHF.